The entry below describes one TCR beta chain. The data originate from a study of CD8 T cells in ankylosing spondylitis. Germline CDR1 SGHKS, CDR2 YYEKEE (reference sequence). Deletions cut 2 bases from V and 4 bases from J, with 10 bases between. The CDR3 consists of 13 residues. TCRdb passed the 5' RACE reads through MiXCR, listing each CDR3 protein once. The sample has approximately 350,000 distinct CDR3 sequences, roughly 20% seen once; the top ten hold around 12%. J is TRBJ2-7 and V is TRBV5-5; weak D call: TRBD2 (5 bases). Sample: blood, either unsorted or a sorted T cell fraction (not recorded which). This clonotype originated in a male donor with ankylosing spondylitis or in good health (not recorded which). For the CDR3, the DNA is TGTGCCAGCAGCTTCTCGCGGGCGTACGAGCAGTACTTC. Its protein is CASSFSRAYEQYF.